This TCR beta chain comes out of a study of beta chain features in type 1 diabetes. General study findings and limits: PCR might show a preference for shorter templates, equally across patients and controls.

Since all of the isolated RNA was reverse transcribed, expressed TCRB transcripts were what got sequenced. The method was immunoSEQ multiplex PCR; TCRdb's version includes in-frame clones alone and lacks a portion of them. This sample has some 150,000 clones, with less than 11% found just once. This clone was picked up one time. What it recognizes is unknown. Trimming shortened V by 2 bases and J by 0 bases, and 11 bases separated the two germline ends. The CDR3 is 15 residues long. CDR1 and CDR2 from the germline V gene are MNHEY and SMNVEV (reference sequence). Once sorted, every population was more than 98% pure.

Sample: naive CD4+ T cells from blood. This TCR came from a man in his late teens or twenties in good health. The chain couples TRBV27 to TRBJ2-7; D perhaps matches TRBD1 (5 bases). CDR3: CASSLQGLFSYEQYF. The CDR3 DNA follows: TGTGCCAGCAGTTTACAGGGCCTATTCTCCTACGAGCAGTACTTC.